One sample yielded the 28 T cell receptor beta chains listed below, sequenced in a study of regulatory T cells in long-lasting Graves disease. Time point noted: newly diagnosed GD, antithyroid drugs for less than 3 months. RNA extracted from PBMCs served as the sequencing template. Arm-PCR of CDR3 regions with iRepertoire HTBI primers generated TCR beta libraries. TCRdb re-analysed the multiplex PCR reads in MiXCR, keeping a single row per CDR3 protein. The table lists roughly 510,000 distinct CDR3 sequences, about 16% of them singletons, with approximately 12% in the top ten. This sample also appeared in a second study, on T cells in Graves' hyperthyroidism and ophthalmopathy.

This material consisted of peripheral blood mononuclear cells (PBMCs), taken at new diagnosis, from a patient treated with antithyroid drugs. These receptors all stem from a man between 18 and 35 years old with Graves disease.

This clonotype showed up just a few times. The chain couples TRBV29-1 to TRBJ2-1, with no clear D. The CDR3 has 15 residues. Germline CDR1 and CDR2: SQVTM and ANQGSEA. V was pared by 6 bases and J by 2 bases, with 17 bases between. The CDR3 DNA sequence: TGCAGCGTACAACCCCTCCTCGGAACCTACAATGAGCAGTTCTTC. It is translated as CSVQPLLGTYNEQFF.

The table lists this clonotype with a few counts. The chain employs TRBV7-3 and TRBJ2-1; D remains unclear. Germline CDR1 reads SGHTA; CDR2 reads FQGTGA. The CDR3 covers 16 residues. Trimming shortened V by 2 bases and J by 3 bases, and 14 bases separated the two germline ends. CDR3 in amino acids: CASSLGISPFYNEQFF. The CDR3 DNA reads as TGTGCCAGCAGCTTAGGGATCAGCCCCTTCTACAATGAGCAGTTCTTC.

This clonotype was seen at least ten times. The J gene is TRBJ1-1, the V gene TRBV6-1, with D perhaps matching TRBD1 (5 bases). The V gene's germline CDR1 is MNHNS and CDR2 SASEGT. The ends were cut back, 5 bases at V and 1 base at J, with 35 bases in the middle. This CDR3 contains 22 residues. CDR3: CASSPSGTLSGVGKGKNTEAFF. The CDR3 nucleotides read TGTGCCAGCAGTCCCTCCGGGACTCTATCGGGGGTTGGGAAGGGTAAGAACACTGAAGCTTTCTTT.

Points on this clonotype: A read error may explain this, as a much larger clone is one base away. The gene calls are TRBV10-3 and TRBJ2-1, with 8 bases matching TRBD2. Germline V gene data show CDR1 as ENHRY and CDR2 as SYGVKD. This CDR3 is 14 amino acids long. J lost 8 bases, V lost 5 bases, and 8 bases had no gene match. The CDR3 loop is CAISPTLAADEQFF. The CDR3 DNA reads TGTGCCATCAGTCCCACACTAGCGGCTGATGAGCAGTTCTTC.

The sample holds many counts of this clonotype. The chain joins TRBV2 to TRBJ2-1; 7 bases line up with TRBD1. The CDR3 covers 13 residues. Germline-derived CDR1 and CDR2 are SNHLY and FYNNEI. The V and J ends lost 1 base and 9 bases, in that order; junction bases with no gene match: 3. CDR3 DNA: TGTGCCAGCAGTGAAGAGACAGGGACTGAGCAGTTCTTC. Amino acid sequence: CASSEETGTEQFF.

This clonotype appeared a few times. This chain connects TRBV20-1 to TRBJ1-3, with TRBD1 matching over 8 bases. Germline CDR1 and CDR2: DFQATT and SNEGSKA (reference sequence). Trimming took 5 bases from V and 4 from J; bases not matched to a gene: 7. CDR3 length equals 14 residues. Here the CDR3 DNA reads TGCAGTGCTGGGAGACAGGGGAGAGGAAACACCATATATTTT. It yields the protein CSAGRQGRGNTIYF.

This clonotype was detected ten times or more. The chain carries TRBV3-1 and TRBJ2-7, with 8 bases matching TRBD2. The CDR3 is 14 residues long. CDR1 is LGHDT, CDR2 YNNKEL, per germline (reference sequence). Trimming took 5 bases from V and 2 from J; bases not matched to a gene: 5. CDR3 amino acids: CASSAGLVTYEQYF. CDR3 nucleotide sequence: TGTGCCAGCAGCGCGGGACTAGTAACCTACGAGCAGTACTTC.

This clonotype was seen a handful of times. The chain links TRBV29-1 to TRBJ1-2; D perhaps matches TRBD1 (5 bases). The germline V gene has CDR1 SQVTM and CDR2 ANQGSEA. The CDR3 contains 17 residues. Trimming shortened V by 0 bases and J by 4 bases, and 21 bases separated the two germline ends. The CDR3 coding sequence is TGCAGCGTTGAAGAGGTCGGGACTGACGCCCCTGGCTATGGCTACACCTTC. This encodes CSVEEVGTDAPGYGYTF.

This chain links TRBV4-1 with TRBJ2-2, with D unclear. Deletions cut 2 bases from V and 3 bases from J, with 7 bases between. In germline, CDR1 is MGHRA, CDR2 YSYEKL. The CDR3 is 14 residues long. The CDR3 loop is CASSQPKDTGELFF. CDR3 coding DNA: TGCGCCAGCAGCCAACCCAAGGACACCGGGGAGCTGTTTTTT.

The CDR3 region has the DNA TGTGCCAGCAGCGTAGTGGGCAGCTTGAGCTCCTACAATGAGCAGTTCTTC. Amino acids: CASSVVGSLSSYNEQFF. The chain is built from TRBV9 and TRBJ2-1, with no clear D. Per the germline V gene, CDR1 is SGDLS and CDR2 is YYNGEE. Trimming removed 0 bases from V and 0 bases from J, with 13 bases in between. The CDR3 extends over 17 amino acids.

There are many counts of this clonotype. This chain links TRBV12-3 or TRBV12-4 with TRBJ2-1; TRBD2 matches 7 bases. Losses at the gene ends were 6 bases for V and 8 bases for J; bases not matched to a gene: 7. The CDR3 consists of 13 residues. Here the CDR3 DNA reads TGTGCCAGCAGAATGACTAGCCTGTATGAGCAGTTCTTC. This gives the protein CASRMTSLYEQFF.

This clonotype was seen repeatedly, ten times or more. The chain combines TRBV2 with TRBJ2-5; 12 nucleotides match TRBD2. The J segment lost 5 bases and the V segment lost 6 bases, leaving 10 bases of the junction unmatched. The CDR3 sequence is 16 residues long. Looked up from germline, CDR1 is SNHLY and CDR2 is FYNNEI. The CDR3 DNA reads TGTGCCAGCAGAGATCTAGCGGGAGGGCCTGGGGAGACCCAGTACTTC. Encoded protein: CASRDLAGGPGETQYF.

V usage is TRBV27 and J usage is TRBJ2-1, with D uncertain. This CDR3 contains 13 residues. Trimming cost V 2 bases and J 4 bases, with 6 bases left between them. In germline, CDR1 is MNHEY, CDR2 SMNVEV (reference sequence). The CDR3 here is CASSLQLYNEQFF. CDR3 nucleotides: TGTGCCAGCAGTTTACAGCTGTACAATGAGCAGTTCTTC.

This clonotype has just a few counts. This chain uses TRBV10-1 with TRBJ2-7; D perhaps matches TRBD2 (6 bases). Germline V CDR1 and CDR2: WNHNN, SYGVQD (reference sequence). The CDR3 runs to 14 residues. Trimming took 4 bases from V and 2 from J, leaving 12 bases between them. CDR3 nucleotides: TGCGCCAGCAGTGGGGGTAGCGGAGCCTACGAGCAGTACTTC. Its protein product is CASSGGSGAYEQYF.

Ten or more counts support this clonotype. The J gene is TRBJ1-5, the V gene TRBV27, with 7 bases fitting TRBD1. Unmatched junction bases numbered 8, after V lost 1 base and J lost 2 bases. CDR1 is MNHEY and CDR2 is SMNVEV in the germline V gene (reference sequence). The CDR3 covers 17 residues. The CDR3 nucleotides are TGTGCCAGCAGTTTATACGGAGACAGGGTTGGCAATCAGCCCCAGCATTTT. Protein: CASSLYGDRVGNQPQHF.

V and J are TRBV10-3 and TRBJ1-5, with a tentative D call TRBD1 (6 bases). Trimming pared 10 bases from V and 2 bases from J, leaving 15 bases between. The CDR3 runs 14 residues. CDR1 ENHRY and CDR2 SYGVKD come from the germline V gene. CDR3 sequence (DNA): TGTGCCACCAGGGGTTCAAGGGGCAATCAGCCCCAGCATTTT. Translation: CATRGSRGNQPQHF.

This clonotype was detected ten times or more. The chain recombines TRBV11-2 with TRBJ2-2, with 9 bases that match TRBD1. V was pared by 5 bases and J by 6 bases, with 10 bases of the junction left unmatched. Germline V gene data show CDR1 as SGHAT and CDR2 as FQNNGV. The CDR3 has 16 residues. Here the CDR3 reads CASSPGGTGLPGELFF. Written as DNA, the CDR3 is TGTGCCAGCAGCCCTGGCGGGACAGGGTTACCCGGGGAGCTGTTTTTT.

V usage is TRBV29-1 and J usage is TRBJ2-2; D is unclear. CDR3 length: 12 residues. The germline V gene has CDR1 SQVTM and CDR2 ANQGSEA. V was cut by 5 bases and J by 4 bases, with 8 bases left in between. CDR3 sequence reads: CSVLGFTGELFF. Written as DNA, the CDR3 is TGCAGCGTTTTGGGTTTCACCGGGGAGCTGTTTTTT.

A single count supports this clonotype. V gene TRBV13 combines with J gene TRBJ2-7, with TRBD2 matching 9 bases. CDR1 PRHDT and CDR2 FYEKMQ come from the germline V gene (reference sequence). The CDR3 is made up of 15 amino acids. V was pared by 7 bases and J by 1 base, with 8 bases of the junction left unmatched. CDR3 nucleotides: TGTGCCAGCATCCTCCGCGGGGGGGCTTCCTACGAGCAGTACTTC. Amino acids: CASILRGGASYEQYF.

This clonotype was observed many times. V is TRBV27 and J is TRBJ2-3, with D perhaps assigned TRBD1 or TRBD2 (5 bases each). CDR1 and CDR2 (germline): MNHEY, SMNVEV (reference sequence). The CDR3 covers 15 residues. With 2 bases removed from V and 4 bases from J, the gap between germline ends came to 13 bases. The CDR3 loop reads CASSLMGREPDTQYF. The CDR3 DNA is TGTGCCAGCAGTTTAATGGGCAGGGAGCCAGATACGCAGTATTTT.

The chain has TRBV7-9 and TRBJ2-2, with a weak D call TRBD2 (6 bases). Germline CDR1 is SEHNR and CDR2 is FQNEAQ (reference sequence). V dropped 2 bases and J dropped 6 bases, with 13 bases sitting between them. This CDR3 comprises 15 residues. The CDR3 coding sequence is TGTGCCAGCAGCTTAACGTCATGGGACTCCGGGGAGCTGTTTTTT. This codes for CASSLTSWDSGELFF.

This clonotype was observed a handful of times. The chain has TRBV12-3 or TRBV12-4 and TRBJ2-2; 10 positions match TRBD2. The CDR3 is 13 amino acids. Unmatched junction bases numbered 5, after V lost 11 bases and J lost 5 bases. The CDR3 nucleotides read TGTGCCCTCGGACTAGCGGATACCGGGGAGCTGTTTTTT. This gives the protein CALGLADTGELFF.

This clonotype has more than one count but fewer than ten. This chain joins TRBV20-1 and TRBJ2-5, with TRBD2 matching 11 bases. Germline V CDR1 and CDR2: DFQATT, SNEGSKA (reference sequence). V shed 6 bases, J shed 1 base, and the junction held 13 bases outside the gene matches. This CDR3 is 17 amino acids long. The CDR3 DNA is TGCAGTGCCCGATCCGCCGGGACTAGCGGCCTCCAAGAGACCCAGTACTTC. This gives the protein CSARSAGTSGLQETQYF.

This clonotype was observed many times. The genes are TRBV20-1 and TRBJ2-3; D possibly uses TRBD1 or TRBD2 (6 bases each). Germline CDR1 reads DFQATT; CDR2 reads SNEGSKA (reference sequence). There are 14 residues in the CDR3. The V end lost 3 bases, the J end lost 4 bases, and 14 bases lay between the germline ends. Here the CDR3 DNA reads TGCAGTGCTAGGGTGGGGGGCGCATCAGATACGCAGTATTTT. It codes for CSARVGGASDTQYF.

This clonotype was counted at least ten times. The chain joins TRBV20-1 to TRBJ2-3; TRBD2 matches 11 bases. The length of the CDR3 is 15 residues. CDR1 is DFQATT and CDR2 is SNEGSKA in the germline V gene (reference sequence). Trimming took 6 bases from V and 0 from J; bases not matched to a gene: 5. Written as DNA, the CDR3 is TGCAGTGCCCGGTCTAGCGGGGGGAGCACAGATACGCAGTATTTT. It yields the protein CSARSSGGSTDTQYF.

CDR3 residues: CASSDYQPGQIIYGYTF. Written as DNA, the CDR3 is TGTGCCAGCAGTGACTATCAACCGGGACAGATAATTTATGGCTACACCTTC. The chain is built from TRBV6-4 and TRBJ1-2; 7 bases map to TRBD1. J was trimmed by 5 bases and V by 1 base; bases with no gene match: 13. This CDR3 region has 17 residues. Per the germline V gene, CDR1 is MRHNA and CDR2 is SNTAGT.

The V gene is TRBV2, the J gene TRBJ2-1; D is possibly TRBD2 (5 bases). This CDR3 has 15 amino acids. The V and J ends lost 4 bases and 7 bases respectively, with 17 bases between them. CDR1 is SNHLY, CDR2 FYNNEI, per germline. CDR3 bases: TGTGCCAGCAGTGGTATAGAGGACTCGAGGAATGAGCAGTTCTTC. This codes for CASSGIEDSRNEQFF.

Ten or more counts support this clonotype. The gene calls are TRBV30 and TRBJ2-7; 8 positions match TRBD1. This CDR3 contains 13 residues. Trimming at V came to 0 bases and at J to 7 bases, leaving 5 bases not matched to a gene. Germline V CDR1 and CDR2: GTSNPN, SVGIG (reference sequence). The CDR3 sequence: CAWSVGRGHEQYF. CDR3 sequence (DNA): TGTGCCTGGAGTGTGGGCAGGGGGCATGAGCAGTACTTC.